This paragraph covers one T cell receptor (beta chain) sequence. Its target is unknown. Time point of the sample: baseline pretreatment blood. Treatment reported: 15 Gy SBRT to primary tumor, nephrectomy 4 weeks later. This CDR3 has 16 residues. Germline values: CDR1 LNHNV, CDR2 YYDKDF (reference sequence). Trimming left V 1 base short and J 1 base short, with 8 bases between. The sample is drawn from a study of radiation and T cells in renal cell carcinoma. The data were produced by immunoSEQ multiplex PCR, yet TCRdb's version contains in-frame clones alone and is incomplete. This sample yields about 50,000 clones, of which around 83% are seen a single time; about 33% belongs to the top ten. General study points: In blood, top tumor clones expanded by 2 weeks, shrinking by 4. Without pretreatment biopsies, baseline tumor clonotype presence was undetermined.

This specimen consisted of blood, obtained from a patient whose treatment included radiotherapy and nephrectomy. The receptor was derived from a woman aged 70-85 years with renal cell carcinoma. The V call is TRBV15, the J call TRBJ2-6; D is unresolved. This CDR3 reads CATSRGAVSGANVLTF. The CDR3 nucleotides read TGTGCCACCAGCAGAGGGGCGGTATCTGGGGCCAACGTCCTGACTTTC.